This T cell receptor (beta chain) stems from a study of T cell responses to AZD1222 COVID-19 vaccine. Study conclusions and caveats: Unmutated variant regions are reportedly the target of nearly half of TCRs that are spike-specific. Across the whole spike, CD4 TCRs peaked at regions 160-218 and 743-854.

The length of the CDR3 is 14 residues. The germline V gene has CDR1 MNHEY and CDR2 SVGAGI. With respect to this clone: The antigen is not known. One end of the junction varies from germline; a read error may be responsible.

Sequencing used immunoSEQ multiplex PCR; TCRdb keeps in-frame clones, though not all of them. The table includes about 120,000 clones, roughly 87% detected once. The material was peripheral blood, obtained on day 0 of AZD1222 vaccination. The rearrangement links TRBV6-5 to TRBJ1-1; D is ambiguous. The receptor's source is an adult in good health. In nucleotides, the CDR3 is TGTGCCAACAGTCCCATACGGGAGAATAATGTGGCTTTCTTT. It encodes CANSPIRENNVAFF.